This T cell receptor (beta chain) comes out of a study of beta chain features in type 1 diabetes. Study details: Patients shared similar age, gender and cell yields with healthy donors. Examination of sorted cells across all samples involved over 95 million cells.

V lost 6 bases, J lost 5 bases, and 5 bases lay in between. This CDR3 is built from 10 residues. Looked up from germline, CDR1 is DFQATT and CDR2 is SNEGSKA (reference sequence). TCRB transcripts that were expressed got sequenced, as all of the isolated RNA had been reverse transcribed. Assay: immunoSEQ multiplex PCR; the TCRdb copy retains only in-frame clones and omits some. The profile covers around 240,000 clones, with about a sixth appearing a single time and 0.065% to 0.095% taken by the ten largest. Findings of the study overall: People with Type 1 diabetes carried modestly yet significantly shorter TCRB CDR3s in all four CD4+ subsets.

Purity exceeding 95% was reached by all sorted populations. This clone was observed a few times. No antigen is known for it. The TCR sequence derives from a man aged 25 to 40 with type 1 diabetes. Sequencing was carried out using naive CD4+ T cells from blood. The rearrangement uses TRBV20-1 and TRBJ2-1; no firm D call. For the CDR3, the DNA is TGCAGTGCGCCGAACAATGAGCAGTTCTTC. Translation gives CSAPNNEQFF.